Listed below are T cell receptor beta chains from one sample, sequenced in a study of T cell responses to AZD1222 COVID-19 vaccine. Profiled with immunoSEQ multiplex PCR; TCRdb holds only in-frame clones, not every one. The table includes 65,000 or so clones, over 80% detected once. The sample consisted of peripheral blood, taken on day 0 of AZD1222 vaccination. Source of these receptors: an adult in good health. Both conserved end residues are part of each CDR3. D genes are given only for firm matches.

j_gene | d_gene | v_gene | CDR3nt | CDR3aa
TRBJ1-6 | . | TRBV3-1/TRBV3-2 | TGTGCCAGCAGCCAACTGGGAGAGAGTTCACCCCTCCACTTT | CASSQLGESSPLHF
TRBJ2-1 | TRBD1 | TRBV11-3 | TGTGCCAGCAGCTTAGGACAGGGGGGTAGCAATGAGCAGTTCTTC | CASSLGQGGSNEQFF
TRBJ2-2 | . | TRBV18 | TGTGCCAGCTCACCACTTGCCGGGACACTTACCGGGGAGCTGTTTTTT | CASSPLAGTLTGELFF
TRBJ1-2 | TRBD1 | TRBV29-1 | TGCAGCGCAGACAGGGATGGGGCTAACTATGGCTACACCTTC | CSADRDGANYGYTF
TRBJ1-2 | . | TRBV28 | TGTGCCAGCATCCACAACGAGAGATCCTATGGCTACACCTTC | CASIHNERSYGYTF
TRBJ1-2 | . | TRBV6-5 | TGTGCCAGCAGTTCCACCTATGGCTACACCTTC | CASSSTYGYTF
TRBJ2-7 | . | TRBV4-1 | TGCGCCAGCAGCCAAGTGGGCTGGTCCTACGAGCAGTACTTC | CASSQVGWSYEQYF
TRBJ2-3 | . | TRBV6-6 | TGTGCCAGCAGTCCCCTTGGGGGGGGCCTTCCGGCAGATACGCAGTATTTT | CASSPLGGGLPADTQYF
TRBJ1-6 | . | TRBV28 | TGTGCCAGCAGTTTGGGCCAAAGTCGTTCACCCCTCCACTTT | CASSLGQSRSPLHF
TRBJ2-1 | . | TRBV6-5 | TGTGCCAGCGGGGGAAACAATAAGCAGTTCTTC | CASGGNNKQFF
TRBJ1-4 | TRBD1 | TRBV7-6 | TGTGCCAGCAGCGCGGAACAGGGGGGGACGGTAAAACTGTTTTTT | CASSAEQGGTVKLFF
TRBJ2-3 | TRBD2 | TRBV7-6 | TGTGCCAGCAGCTTATTAACCGGGGGGGGGACAGATACGCAGTATTTT | CASSLLTGGGTDTQYF
TRBJ1-3 | . | TRBV30 | TGTGCCTGGGCAGTGAAGAGCTCTGGAAACACCATATATTTT | CAWAVKSSGNTIYF
TRBJ1-2 | . | TRBV11-2 | TGTGCCAGCAGCCCCTGGGGAGTCGCCACCCTGGCTATTTCCTTC | CASSPWGVATLAISF
TRBJ1-1 | . | TRBV21-1 | TGTGCCAGCAGCAAAGCGCACAGTCAGCGGTGGACTGAAGCTTTCTTT | CASSKAHSQRWTEAFF